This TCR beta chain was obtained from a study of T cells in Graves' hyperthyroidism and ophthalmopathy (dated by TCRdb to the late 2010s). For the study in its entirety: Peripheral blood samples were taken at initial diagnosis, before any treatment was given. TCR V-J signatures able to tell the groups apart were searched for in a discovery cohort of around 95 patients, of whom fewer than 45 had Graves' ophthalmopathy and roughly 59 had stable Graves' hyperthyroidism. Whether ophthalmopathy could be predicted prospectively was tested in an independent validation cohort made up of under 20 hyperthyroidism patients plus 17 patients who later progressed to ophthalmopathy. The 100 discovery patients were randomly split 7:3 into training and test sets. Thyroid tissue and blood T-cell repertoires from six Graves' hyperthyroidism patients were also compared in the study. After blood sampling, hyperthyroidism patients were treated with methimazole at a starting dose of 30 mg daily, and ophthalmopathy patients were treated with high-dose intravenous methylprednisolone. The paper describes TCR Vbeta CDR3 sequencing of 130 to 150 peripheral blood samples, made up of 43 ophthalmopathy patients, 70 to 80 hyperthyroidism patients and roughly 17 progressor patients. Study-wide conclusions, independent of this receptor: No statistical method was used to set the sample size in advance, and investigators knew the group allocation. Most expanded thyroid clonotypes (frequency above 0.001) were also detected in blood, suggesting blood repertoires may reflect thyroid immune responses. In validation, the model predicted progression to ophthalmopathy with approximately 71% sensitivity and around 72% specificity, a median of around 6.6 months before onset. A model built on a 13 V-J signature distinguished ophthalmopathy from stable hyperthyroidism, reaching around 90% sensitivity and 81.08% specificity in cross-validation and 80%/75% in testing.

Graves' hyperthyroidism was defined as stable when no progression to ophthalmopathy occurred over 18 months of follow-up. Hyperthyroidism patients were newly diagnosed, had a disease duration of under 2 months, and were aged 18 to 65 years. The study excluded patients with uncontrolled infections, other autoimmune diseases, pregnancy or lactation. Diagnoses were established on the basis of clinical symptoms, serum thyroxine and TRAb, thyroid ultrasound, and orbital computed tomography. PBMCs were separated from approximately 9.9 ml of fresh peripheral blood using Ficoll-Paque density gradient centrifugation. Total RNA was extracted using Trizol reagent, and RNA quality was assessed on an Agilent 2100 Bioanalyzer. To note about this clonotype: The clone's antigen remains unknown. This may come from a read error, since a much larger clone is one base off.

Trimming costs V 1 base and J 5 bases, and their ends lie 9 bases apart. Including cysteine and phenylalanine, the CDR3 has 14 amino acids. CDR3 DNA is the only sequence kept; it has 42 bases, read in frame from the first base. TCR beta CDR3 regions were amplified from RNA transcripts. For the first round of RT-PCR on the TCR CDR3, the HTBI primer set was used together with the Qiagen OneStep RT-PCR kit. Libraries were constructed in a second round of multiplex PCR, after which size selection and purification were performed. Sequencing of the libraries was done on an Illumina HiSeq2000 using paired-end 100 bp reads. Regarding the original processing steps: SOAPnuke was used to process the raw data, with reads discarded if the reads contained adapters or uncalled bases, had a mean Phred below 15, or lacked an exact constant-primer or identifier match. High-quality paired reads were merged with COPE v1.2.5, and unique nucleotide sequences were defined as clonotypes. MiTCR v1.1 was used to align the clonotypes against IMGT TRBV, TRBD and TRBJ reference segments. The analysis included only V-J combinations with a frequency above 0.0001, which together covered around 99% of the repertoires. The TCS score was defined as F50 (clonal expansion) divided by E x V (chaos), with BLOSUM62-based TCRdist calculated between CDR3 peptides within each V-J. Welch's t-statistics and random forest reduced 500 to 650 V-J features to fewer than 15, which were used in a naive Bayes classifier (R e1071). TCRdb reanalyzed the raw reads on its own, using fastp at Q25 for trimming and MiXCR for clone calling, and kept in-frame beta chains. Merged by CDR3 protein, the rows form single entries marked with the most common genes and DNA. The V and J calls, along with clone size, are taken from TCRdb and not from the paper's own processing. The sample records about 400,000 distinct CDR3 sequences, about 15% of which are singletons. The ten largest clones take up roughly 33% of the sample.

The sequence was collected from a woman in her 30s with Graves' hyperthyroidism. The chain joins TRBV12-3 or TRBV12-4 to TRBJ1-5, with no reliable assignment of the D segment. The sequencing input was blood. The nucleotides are TGTGCCAGCAGTTTAGACGGGTGGGATCAGCCCCAGCATTTT. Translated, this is CASSLDGWDQPQHF.